Described below is a single T cell receptor beta chain sequence and its context. This clone's antigen is unknown. The record has no base qualities; no much larger clone is one base away. TCRbeta CDR3 regions were amplified from genomic DNA by means of the immunoSEQ Assay, a bias-controlled multiplex PCR. In the authors' own workflow: Within the assay, amplification of reference gene primers was used to estimate how many nucleated cells each sample contained. To quantify the absolute abundance of each unique TCRbeta CDR3 rearrangement, sequence reads were collapsed and filtered. For each sample, productive Simpson clonality was calculated by taking the square root of Simpson's diversity index across productive rearrangements. TCRdb took this table from immuneACCESS and kept in-frame rearrangements with V and J called. Such tables lack part of the clones; where checked against another copy, unresolved V genes explain under half of the gap, and the rest is unexplained. The V and J calls and clone size come from that table; D and trimming were worked out from the DNA. The sample table records some 130,000 clones; approximately 88% of these occur just once. The ten largest make up around 13% of the sample.

Samples from volunteer blood donors who had recovered from COVID-19 were contributed by a second Seattle source. Whole blood was collected in K2EDTA tubes by collaborating institutions according to the institutions' own protocols. For TCRbeta analysis, collaborators shipped samples in one of three forms: frozen whole blood, isolated PBMCs, or DNA extracted from either of those sample types. This sample stems from a study of blood T cell repertoires in COVID-19 (dated by TCRdb to about 2020). Concerning the study at large: Samples covering the acute and convalescent phases of COVID-19 were provided by collaborators in the United States, Italy and Spain. The prospective study material was composed of cDNA or gDNA derived from T cells, B-cell-depleted T cells, or PBMCs. The dataset comprised deeply sampled blood TCRbeta repertoires from subjects exposed to, actively infected with, or recovered from COVID-19. A freely available public database, intended as a resource for researchers studying the immune response to SARS-CoV-2, is where the repertoires were released. Samples came from the ongoing ImmuneRACE study (first 160 participants) plus 1,254 subjects from 6 global collaborators. Nearly every sample came with metadata listing a de-identified subject ID, COVID-19 status, age in years and sex. HLA class I and class II types, where available, came from metadata supplied by the sample provider rather than from assay-based typing.

Study-wide findings and limitations: How much clinical and demographic metadata was included differed by source and by participant, and the metadata was provided uncurated.

The CDR3, cysteine through phenylalanine, is 15 amino acids long. The sequence is cut down to CDR3 DNA, 45 bases in frame from base 1. The germline V gene (reference sequence) gives CDR1 as LGHDT and CDR2 as YNNKEL. Germline trimming amounts to 4 bases on V and 1 base on J, with 5 as the count of junction bases outside the gene matches. Sequencing was carried out using peripheral blood. The TCR sequence derives from a woman younger than 45 who had recovered from COVID-19. The chain links TRBV3-1 (or the pseudogene TRBV3-2) with TRBJ1-1; 8 bases in the middle match TRBD1. The CDR3 corresponds to CASSRAGTGNTEAFF. The DNA sequence is as follows: TGTGCCAGCAGCCGGGCCGGGACAGGGAACACTGAAGCTTTCTTT.